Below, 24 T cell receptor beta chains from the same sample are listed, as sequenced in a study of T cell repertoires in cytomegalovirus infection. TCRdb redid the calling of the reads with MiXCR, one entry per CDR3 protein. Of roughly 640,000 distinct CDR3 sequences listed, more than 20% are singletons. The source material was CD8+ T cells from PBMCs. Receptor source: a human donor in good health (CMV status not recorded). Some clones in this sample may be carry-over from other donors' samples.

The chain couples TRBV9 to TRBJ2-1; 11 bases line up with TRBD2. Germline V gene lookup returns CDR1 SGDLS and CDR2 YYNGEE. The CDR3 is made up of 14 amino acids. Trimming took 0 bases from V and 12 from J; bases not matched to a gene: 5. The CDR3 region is CASSVAASGGWQFF. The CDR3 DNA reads TGTGCCAGCAGCGTAGCTGCTAGCGGGGGGTGGCAGTTCTTC.

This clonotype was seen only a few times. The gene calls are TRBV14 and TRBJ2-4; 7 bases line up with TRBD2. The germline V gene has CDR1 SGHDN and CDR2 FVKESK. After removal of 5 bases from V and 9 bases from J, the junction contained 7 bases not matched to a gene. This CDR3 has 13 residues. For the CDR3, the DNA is TGTGCCAGCAGCTACAGGAGGGAGGGCATTCAGTACTTC. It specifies CASSYRREGIQYF.

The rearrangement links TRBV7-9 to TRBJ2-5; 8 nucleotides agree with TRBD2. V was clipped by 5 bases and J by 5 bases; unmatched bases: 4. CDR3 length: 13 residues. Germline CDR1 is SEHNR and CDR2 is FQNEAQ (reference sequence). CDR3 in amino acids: CASSQRGFETQYF. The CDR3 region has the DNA TGTGCCAGCAGCCAGCGGGGGTTTGAGACCCAGTACTTC.

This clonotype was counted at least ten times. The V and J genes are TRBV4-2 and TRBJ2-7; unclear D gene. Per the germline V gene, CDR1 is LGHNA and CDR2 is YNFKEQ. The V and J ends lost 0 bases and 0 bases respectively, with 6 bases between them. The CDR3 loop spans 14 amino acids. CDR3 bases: TGTGCCAGCAGCCAAGAATACGGCTCCTACGAGCAGTACGTC. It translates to CASSQEYGSYEQYV.

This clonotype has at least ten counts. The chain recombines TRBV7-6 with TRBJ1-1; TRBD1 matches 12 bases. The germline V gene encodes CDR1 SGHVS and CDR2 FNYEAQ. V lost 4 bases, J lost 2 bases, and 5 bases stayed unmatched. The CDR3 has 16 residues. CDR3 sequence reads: CASSWGQGALNTEAFF. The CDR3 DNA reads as TGTGCCAGCAGCTGGGGACAGGGGGCGCTTAACACTGAAGCTTTCTTT.

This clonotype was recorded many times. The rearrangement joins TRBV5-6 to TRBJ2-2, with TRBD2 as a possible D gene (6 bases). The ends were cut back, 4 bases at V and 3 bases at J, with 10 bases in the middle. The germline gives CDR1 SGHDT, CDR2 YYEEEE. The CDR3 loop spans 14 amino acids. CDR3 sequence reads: CASSPGGDTGELFF. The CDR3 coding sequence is TGTGCCAGCAGCCCCGGCGGGGACACCGGGGAGCTGTTTTTT.

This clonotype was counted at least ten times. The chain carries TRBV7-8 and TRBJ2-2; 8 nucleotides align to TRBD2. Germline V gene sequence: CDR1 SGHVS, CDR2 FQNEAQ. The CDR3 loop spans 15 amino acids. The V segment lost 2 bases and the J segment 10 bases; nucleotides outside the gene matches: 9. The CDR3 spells CASSLPGLVPVELFF. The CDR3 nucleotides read TGTGCCAGCAGCTTACCGGGACTAGTCCCGGTGGAGCTGTTTTTT. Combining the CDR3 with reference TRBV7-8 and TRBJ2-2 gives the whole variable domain GAGVSQSPRYKVAKRGQDVALRCDPISGHVSLFWYQQALGQGPEFLTYFQNEAQLDKSGLPSDRFFAERPEGSVSTLKIQRTQQEDSAVYLCASSLPGLVPVELFFGEGSRLTVL.

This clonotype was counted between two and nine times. CDR3: CSATRTGKGNYNEQFF. The CDR3 coding sequence is TGCAGTGCAACTCGGACAGGGAAAGGAAACTACAATGAGCAGTTCTTC. The rearrangement uses TRBV20-1 and TRBJ2-1; 8 bases align to TRBD1. The CDR3 is made up of 16 amino acids. Trimming removed 6 bases from V and 3 bases from J; junction bases left unmatched: 13. Germline loops: CDR1 DFQATT, CDR2 SNEGSKA (reference sequence).

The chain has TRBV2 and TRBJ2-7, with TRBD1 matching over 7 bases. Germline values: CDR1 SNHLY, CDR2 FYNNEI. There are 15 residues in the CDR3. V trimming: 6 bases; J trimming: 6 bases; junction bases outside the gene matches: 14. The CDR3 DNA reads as TGTGCCAGCAGCCACCTAACGACAGGGACAACCGAGCAGTACTTC. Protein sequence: CASSHLTTGTTEQYF.

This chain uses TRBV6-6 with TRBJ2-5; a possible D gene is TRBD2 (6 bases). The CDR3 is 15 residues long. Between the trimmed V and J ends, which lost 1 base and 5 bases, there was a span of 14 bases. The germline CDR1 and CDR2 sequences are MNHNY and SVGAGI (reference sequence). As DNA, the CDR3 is TGTGCCAGCAGTTACTTGGCGGGGCGCGTTGAGACCCAGTACTTC. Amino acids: CASSYLAGRVETQYF.

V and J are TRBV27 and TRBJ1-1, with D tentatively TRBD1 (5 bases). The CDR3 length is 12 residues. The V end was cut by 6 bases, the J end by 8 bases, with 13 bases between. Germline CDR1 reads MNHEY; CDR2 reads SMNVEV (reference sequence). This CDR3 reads CASRSGTAEAFF. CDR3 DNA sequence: TGTGCCAGCAGAAGCGGGACCGCCGAAGCTTTCTTT.

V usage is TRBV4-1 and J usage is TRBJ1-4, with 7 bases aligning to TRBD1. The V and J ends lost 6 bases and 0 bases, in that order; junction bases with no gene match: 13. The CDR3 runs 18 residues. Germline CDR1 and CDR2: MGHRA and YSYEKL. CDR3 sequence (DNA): TGCGCCAGCAGGGCTGGGACAGATCTTTTTGCAACTAATGAAAAACTGTTTTTT. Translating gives CASRAGTDLFATNEKLFF.

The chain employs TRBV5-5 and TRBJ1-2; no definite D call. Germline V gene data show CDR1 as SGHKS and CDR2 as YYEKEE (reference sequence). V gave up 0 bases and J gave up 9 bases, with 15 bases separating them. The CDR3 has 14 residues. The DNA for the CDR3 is TGTGCCAGCAGCTTGGGGGTTCTAAAGAAGAGCTACACCTTC. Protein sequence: CASSLGVLKKSYTF.

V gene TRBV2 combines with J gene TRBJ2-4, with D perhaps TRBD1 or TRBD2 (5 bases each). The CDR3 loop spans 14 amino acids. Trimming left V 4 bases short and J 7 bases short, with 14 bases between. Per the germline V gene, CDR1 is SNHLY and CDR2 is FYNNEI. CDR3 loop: CASSGEGRWNIQYF. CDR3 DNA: TGTGCCAGCAGTGGCGAGGGGCGGTGGAACATTCAGTACTTC.

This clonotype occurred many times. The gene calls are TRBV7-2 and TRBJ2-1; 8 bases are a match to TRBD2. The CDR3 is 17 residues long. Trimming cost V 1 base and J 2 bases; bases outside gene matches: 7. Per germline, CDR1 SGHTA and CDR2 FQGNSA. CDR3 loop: CASSLESGGAPYNEQFF. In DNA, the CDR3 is TGTGCCAGCAGCTTAGAGTCCGGGGGGGCTCCCTACAATGAGCAGTTCTTC.

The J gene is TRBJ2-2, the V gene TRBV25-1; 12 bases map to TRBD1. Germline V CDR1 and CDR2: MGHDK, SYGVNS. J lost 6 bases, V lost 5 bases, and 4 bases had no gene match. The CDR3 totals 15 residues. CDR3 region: CASSSGTGGPGELFF. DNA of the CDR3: TGTGCCAGCAGTTCCGGGACAGGGGGCCCCGGGGAGCTGTTTTTT.

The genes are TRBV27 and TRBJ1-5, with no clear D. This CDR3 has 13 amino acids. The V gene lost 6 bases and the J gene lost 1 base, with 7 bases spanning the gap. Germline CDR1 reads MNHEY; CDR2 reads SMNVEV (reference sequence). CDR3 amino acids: CASRGSSNQPQHF. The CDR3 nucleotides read TGTGCCAGCAGGGGGTCGAGCAATCAGCCCCAGCATTTT.

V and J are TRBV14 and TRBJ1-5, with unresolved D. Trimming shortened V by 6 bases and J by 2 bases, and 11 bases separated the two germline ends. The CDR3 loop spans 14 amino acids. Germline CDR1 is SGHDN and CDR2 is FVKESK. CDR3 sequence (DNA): TGTGCCAGCAGACAGCGGGGTTGCAATCAGCCCCAGCATTTT. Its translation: CASRQRGCNQPQHF.

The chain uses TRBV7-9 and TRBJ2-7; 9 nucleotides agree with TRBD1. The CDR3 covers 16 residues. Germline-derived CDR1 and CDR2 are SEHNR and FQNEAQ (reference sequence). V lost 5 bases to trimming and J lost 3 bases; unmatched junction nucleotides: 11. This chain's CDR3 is CASSDLGQGLFYEQYF. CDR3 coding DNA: TGTGCCAGCAGCGATCTGGGACAGGGATTATTCTACGAGCAGTACTTC.

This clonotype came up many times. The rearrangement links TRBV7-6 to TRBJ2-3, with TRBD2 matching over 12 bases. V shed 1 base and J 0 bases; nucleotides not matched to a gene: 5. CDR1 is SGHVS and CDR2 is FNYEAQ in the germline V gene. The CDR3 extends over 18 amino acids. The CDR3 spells CASSLVLAGGNSTDTQYF. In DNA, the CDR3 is TGTGCCAGCAGCTTAGTGCTAGCGGGGGGGAACAGCACAGATACGCAGTATTTT. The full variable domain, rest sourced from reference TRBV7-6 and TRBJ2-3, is GAGVSQSPRYKVTKRGQDVALRCDPISGHVSLYWYRQALGQGPEFLTYFNYEAQQDKSGLPNDRFSAERPEGSISTLTIQRTEQRDSAMYRCASSLVLAGGNSTDTQYFGPGTRLTVL.

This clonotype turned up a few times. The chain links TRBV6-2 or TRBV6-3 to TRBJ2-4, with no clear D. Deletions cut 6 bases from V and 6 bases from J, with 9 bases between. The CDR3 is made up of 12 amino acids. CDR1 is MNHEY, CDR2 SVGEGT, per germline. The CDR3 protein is CASSYALNIQYF. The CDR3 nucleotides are TGTGCCAGCAGCTACGCCCTAAACATTCAGTACTTC.

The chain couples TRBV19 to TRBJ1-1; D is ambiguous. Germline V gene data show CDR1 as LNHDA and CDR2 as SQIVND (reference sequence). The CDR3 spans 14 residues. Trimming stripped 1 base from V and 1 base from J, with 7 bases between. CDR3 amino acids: CASSIAAGNTEAFF. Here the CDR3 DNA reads TGTGCCAGTAGTATAGCGGCGGGGAACACTGAAGCTTTCTTT.

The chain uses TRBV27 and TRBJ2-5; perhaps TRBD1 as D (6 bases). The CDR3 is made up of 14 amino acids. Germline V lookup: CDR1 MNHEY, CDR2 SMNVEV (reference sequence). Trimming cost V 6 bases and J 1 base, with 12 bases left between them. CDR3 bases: TGTGCCAGCAGCAGAGACAGGTCCCAAGAGACCCAGTACTTC. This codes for CASSRDRSQETQYF.

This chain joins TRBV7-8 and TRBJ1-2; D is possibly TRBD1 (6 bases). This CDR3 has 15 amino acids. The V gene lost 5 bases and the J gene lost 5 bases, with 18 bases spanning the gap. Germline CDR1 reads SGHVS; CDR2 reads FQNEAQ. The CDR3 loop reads CASSPRDTAGYGYTF. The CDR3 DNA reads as TGTGCCAGCAGCCCCAGGGACACCGCGGGGTATGGCTACACCTTC.